A selection of T cell receptor beta chains follows, all from one sample in a study of T cell repertoires in cytomegalovirus infection. Their antigens remain unidentified. TCRdb re-called the reads through MiXCR, storing one row per CDR3 protein. The sample contains about 220,000 distinct CDR3 sequences, less than 50% of which appear only once. The sequencing used CD8+ T cells from cultured PBMCs, collected from culture after CMV antigen stimulation. The receptors come from a human donor in good health (CMV status not recorded). Some clones in this sample may be carry-over from other donors' samples. CDR3s include the opening cysteine and the closing phenylalanine or tryptophan. A D gene is named only where the DNA matches it firmly. Clone size appears in some rows only: once, few, many, or a class for an expanded clone.

d_call	v_call	cdr3_length	j_call	clone_size	cdr3_aa	cdr3_nt
.	TRBV4-2	13	TRBJ2-1	.	CASSPDEGYEQFF	TGTGCCAGCAGCCCGGACGAAGGCTATGAGCAGTTCTTC
.	TRBV7-3	18	TRBJ1-6	few	CASSLKPPGSHGNSPLHF	TGTGCCAGCAGCTTAAAACCTCCCGGGTCTCATGGGAATTCACCCCTCCACTTT
TRBD1	TRBV15	15	TRBJ1-4	.	CATSRTRTGNEKLFF	TGTGCCACCAGCAGAACCCGGACAGGGAATGAAAAACTGTTTTTT
.	TRBV6-2/TRBV6-3	15	TRBJ1-2	.	CASRPRGDLNYGYTF	TGTGCCAGCAGGCCCAGAGGGGATCTTAACTATGGCTACACCTTC
.	TRBV9	13	TRBJ1-2	.	CASSVGANYGYTF	TGTGCCAGCAGCGTCGGAGCTAACTATGGCTACACCTTC
.	TRBV7-9	14	TRBJ2-7	.	CASSLEGHPYEQYF	TGTGCCAGCAGCTTAGAAGGTCACCCTTACGAGCAGTACTTC
TRBD1	TRBV28	17	TRBJ2-3	.	CASSSPGQGAPTDTQYF	TGTGCCAGCAGTTCGCCGGGACAGGGGGCTCCCACAGATACGCAGTATTTT
TRBD2	TRBV23-1	18	TRBJ2-5	.	CASSQFFLAGGKQETQYF	TGCGCCAGCAGTCAATTTTTTCTAGCGGGGGGCAAGCAAGAGACCCAGTACTTC
TRBD2	TRBV20-1	13	TRBJ2-7	.	CSARKRDSYEQYF	TGCAGTGCTAGGAAGCGGGACTCCTACGAGCAGTACTTC
.	TRBV7-2	14	TRBJ2-5	many	CASSLVGGKETQYF	TGTGCCAGCAGCTTAGTGGGGGGCAAAGAGACCCAGTACTTC
.	TRBV27	12	TRBJ1-2	.	CASGTTTDGYTF	TGTGCCAGCGGGACTACGACCGATGGCTACACCTTC
.	TRBV6-5	13	TRBJ2-3	.	CASSYSDGDTQYF	TGTGCCAGCAGTTACTCGGATGGAGATACGCAGTATTTT
TRBD1	TRBV27	15	TRBJ2-2	.	CASSDGTGRTGELFF	TGTGCCAGCAGTGACGGGACAGGACGAACCGGGGAGCTGTTTTTT
.	TRBV6-1	17	TRBJ1-5	.	CASSEARGWGSNQPQHF	TGTGCCAGCAGTGAAGCGCGAGGCTGGGGCAGCAATCAGCCCCAGCATTTT
TRBD2	TRBV7-6	15	TRBJ2-7	few	CASSGARERWYEQYF	TGTGCCAGCAGCGGGGCGCGGGAGAGATGGTACGAGCAGTACTTC
.	TRBV2	12	TRBJ2-1	.	CASRGAVNEQFF	TGTGCCAGCAGGGGAGCTGTGAATGAGCAGTTCTTC
TRBD2	TRBV6-6	15	TRBJ2-5	.	CASSYSNGGEETQYF	TGTGCCAGCAGTTACTCGAACGGGGGGGAAGAGACCCAGTACTTC
.	TRBV28	13	TRBJ1-1	few	CASSLQRGTEAFF	TGTGCCAGCAGTTTACAAAGGGGCACTGAAGCTTTCTTT
.	TRBV7-8	14	TRBJ2-4	.	CASSPLMGVNIQYF	TGTGCCAGCAGCCCGCTGATGGGGGTTAACATTCAGTACTTC
.	TRBV19	13	TRBJ1-1	.	CASSIWSNTEAFF	TGTGCCAGTAGTATATGGTCGAACACTGAAGCTTTCTTT
.	TRBV6-1	18	TRBJ2-2	few	CASSDPPVGGYNTGELFF	TGTGCCAGCAGTGACCCCCCAGTCGGTGGCTACAACACCGGGGAGCTGTTTTTT
.	TRBV2	14	TRBJ1-5	.	CASRGRGGFQPQHF	TGTGCCAGCCGGGGCAGGGGAGGATTTCAGCCCCAGCATTTT
.	TRBV7-8	16	TRBJ1-3	few	CASSQNTGYAGNTIYF	TGTGCCAGCAGCCAGAACACAGGGTATGCTGGAAACACCATATATTTT
TRBD1	TRBV20-1	14	TRBJ2-3	.	CSAETGAGTDTQYF	TGCAGTGCGGAGACAGGGGCGGGCACAGATACGCAGTATTTT
.	TRBV5-6	14	TRBJ2-5	few	CASSLGQAEETQYF	TGTGCCAGCAGCTTGGGACAGGCGGAAGAGACCCAGTACTTC
.	TRBV2	13	TRBJ2-5	few	CAKTPGLQETQYF	TGTGCCAAGACCCCGGGGCTACAAGAGACCCAGTACTTC
TRBD1	TRBV7-6	15	TRBJ2-5	few	CASSQTGARQETQYF	TGTGCCAGCAGCCAGACAGGGGCTAGGCAAGAGACCCAGTACTTC
.	TRBV12-3/TRBV12-4	17	TRBJ1-3	.	CASSLSGADGFGNTIYF	TGTGCCAGCAGTCTGTCGGGGGCAGACGGATTTGGAAACACCATATATTTT
.	TRBV19	15	TRBJ2-5	.	CASRRTNDYQETQYF	TGTGCCAGTAGGAGGACTAACGACTACCAAGAGACCCAGTACTTC
.	TRBV20-1	15	TRBJ2-6	many	CSARPASAGANVLTF	TGCAGTGCTAGGCCCGCCAGCGCCGGGGCCAACGTCCTGACTTTC
TRBD2	TRBV7-4	20	TRBJ2-7	.	CASRQIQLYPRSSGSYEQYF	TGTGCCAGCAGGCAAATACAACTCTACCCCCGATCTAGCGGATCCTACGAGCAGTACTTC
TRBD1	TRBV11-2	15	TRBJ2-3	once	CASSHRGLGTDTQYF	TGTGCCAGCAGCCACAGGGGTTTGGGAACAGATACGCAGTATTTT
.	TRBV28	15	TRBJ1-2	few	CASSLLGSQNYGYTF	TGTGCCAGCAGTTTATTGGGTTCCCAAAACTATGGCTACACCTTC
.	TRBV7-2	13	TRBJ1-2	many	CASSSPTDYGYTF	TGTGCCAGCAGCTCACCCACGGACTATGGCTACACCTTC
TRBD2	TRBV28	15	TRBJ2-3	.	CASRVAGGPVDTQYF	TGTGCCAGCAGGGTGGCGGGAGGGCCGGTAGATACGCAGTATTTT
.	TRBV11-1	14	TRBJ2-7	.	CASSLRESLYEQYF	TGTGCCAGCAGCTTAAGGGAAAGCCTCTACGAGCAGTACTTC
.	TRBV29-1	13	TRBJ2-5	.	CSAETLYQETQYF	TGCAGCGCTGAGACCCTGTACCAAGAGACCCAGTACTTC
TRBD1	TRBV28	15	TRBJ2-1	few	CASSLTNRGPDEQFF	TGTGCCAGCAGTTTAACTAACAGGGGTCCGGACGAGCAGTTCTTC